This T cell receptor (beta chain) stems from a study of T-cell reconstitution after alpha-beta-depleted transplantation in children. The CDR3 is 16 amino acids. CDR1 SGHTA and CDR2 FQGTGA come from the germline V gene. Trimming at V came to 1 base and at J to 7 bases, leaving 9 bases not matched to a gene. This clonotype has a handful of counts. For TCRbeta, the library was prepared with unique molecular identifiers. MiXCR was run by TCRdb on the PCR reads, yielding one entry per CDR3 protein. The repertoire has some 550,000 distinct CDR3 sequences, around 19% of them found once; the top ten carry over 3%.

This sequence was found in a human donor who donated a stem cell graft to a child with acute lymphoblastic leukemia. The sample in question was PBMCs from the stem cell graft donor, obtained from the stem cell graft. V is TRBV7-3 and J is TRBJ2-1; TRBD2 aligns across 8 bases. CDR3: CASSLRPAGAANEQFF. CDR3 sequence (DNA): TGTGCCAGCAGCTTAAGACCAGCGGGGGCCGCAAATGAGCAGTTCTTC. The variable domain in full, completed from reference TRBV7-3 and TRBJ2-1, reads GAGVSQTPSNKVTEKGKYVELRCDPISGHTALYWYRQSLGQGPEFLIYFQGTGAADDSGLPNDRFFAVRPEGSVSTLKIQRTERGDSAVYLCASSLRPAGAANEQFFGPGTRLTVL.